The 29 T cell receptor beta chains presented below share a single source sample, sequenced in a study of cytomegalovirus exposure and HLA in healthy donors. Primers: 60 Vbeta forward and 13 Jbeta reverse. The protocol was immunoSEQ multiplex PCR, while the TCRdb copy is restricted to in-frame clones and leaves out a portion. The sample lists under 200,000 clones, 81% occurring once. What was sequenced was PBMCs. These receptors were obtained from a middle-aged man in good health and CMV-seropositive.

As regards this clone: A read error may account for a junction end that differs from germline. The rearrangement uses TRBV7-7 and TRBJ1-1, with D possibly matching TRBD1 (5 bases). Germline CDR1 reads SSHAT; CDR2 reads FNYEAQ (reference sequence). The CDR3 covers 13 residues. CDR3 coding DNA: TGTGCTAGCAGCTTGACAGTGGACACTGAAGCTTTCTTT. As protein: CASSLTVDTEAFF.

This clone was counted once. V usage is TRBV4-1 and J usage is TRBJ1-2; the match to TRBD1 covers 7 bases. This CDR3 spans 14 amino acids. V dropped 6 bases and J dropped 5; count of bases not matched to a gene: 9. CDR1 and CDR2 from the germline V gene are MGHRA and YSYEKL. The CDR3 DNA reads TGCGCCAGCAGTTACTCAGGGGGGTCATATGGCTACACCTTC. Its translation: CASSYSGGSYGYTF.

The rearrangement links TRBV6-5 to TRBJ1-5; D is uncertain. The CDR3 loop spans 14 amino acids. Germline CDR1 is MNHEY and CDR2 is SVGAGI. Trimming left V 5 bases short and J 4 bases short, with 12 bases between. CDR3 nucleotides: TGTGCCAGCAGTCCGGGTCGACTAAATCAGCCCCAGCATTTT. Its translation: CASSPGRLNQPQHF.

This clone showed up just a few times. The chain combines TRBV28 with TRBJ1-4; possible D gene TRBD1, 5 bases. Trimming stripped 7 bases from V and 3 bases from J, with 9 bases between. The CDR3 length is 13 residues. Looked up from germline, CDR1 is MDHEN and CDR2 is SYDVKM. CDR3 sequence reads: CASTWGPNEKLFF. The CDR3 DNA follows: TGTGCCAGCACTTGGGGCCCTAATGAAAAACTGTTTTTT.

V and J are TRBV2 and TRBJ1-1, with D perhaps TRBD1 (5 bases). In germline, CDR1 is SNHLY, CDR2 FYNNEI. CDR3 size: 12 residues. V was trimmed by 8 bases and J by 2 bases, leaving 9 bases between them. The DNA of the CDR3 is TGTGCCAGCGGAAGGGGTAACACTGAAGCTTTCTTT. Amino acid sequence: CASGRGNTEAFF.

The chain couples TRBV2 to TRBJ2-5; TRBD1 matches at 7 bases. The V segment lost 10 bases and the J segment 3 bases; nucleotides outside the gene matches: 8. Germline lookup yields CDR1 SNHLY and CDR2 FYNNEI. This CDR3 region has 13 residues. The CDR3 coding sequence is TGTGCCATCAAGACCAGGGGGAAAGAGACCCAGTACTTC. Its protein product is CAIKTRGKETQYF. The full variable domain, in which reference TRBV2 and TRBJ2-5 provide the parts outside the CDR3, is EPEVTQTPSHQVTQMGQEVILRCVPISNHLYFYWYRQILGQKVEFLVSFYNNEISEKSEIFDDQFSVERPDGSNFTLKIRSTKLEDSAMYFCAIKTRGKETQYFGPGTRLLVL.

The chain is built from TRBV28 and TRBJ2-1, with D maybe TRBD1 (5 bases). Germline CDR1 and CDR2: MDHEN and SYDVKM. The ends were cut back, 6 bases at V and 6 bases at J, with 9 bases in the middle. CDR3 length equals 12 residues. CDR3 sequence (DNA): TGTGCCAGCAGGCAGGGTCGCAATGAGCAGTTCTTC. It yields the protein CASRQGRNEQFF.

This rearrangement joins TRBV2 to TRBJ2-7, with D unclear. V lost 8 bases and J lost 8, with 22 bases in between. CDR1 and CDR2 from the germline V gene are SNHLY and FYNNEI. CDR3 size: 14 residues. The CDR3 spells CASGSMTAHTKQYF. CDR3 DNA sequence: TGTGCCAGCGGTTCTATGACGGCCCATACTAAGCAGTACTTC.

The chain uses TRBV7-2 and TRBJ2-2, with 10 bases fitting TRBD1. V lost 6 bases, J lost 5 bases, and 6 bases stayed unmatched. Germline V gene sequence: CDR1 SGHTA, CDR2 FQGNSA. The CDR3 contains 15 residues. CDR3 protein: CASSRQGAGTGELFF. The CDR3, as DNA: TGTGCCAGCAGTCGACAGGGGGCCGGGACCGGGGAGCTGTTTTTT.

The J gene is TRBJ2-1, the V gene TRBV2; 10 bases are shared with TRBD1. The CDR3 is made up of 15 amino acids. The V gene end was trimmed by 7 bases and the J gene end by 5 bases; junction bases not matched to a gene: 8. Germline CDR1 and CDR2: SNHLY and FYNNEI. CDR3 sequence (DNA): TGTGCCAGCATCCGGGGACAGGGGCTAAACAATGAGCAGTTCTTC. It codes for CASIRGQGLNNEQFF.

This clone appeared a few times. The CDR3 spells CAWSVKGGSYEQYF. In DNA form, the CDR3 reads TGTGCCTGGAGTGTAAAGGGAGGTAGCTACGAGCAGTACTTC. The chain carries TRBV30 and TRBJ2-7; possibly TRBD2 for D (6 bases). The CDR3 runs 14 residues. Trimming took off 0 bases at V and 3 bases at J, with 12 bases between the two ends. In germline, CDR1 is GTSNPN, CDR2 SVGIG (reference sequence).

The genes are TRBV6-5 and TRBJ2-5; weak D call: TRBD1 (6 bases). V lost 10 bases, J lost 9 bases, and 24 bases lay in between. Germline V lookup: CDR1 MNHEY, CDR2 SVGAGI. CDR3 length: 14 amino acids. In nucleotides, the CDR3 is TGTGCCATAGGCCCAGGACAGTGGGACCCGTCCCAGTACTTC. Residues: CAIGPGQWDPSQYF.

This chain joins TRBV7-9 and TRBJ2-2; D may be TRBD2 (6 bases). The V and J ends lost 6 bases and 0 bases respectively, with 17 bases between them. The CDR3 length is 17 residues. Germline assignment: CDR1 SEHNR and CDR2 FQNEAQ (reference sequence). The CDR3 DNA reads TGTGCCAGCAGTCCCCGGGACTCCTCCCCGAACACCGGGGAGCTGTTTTTT. Its protein product is CASSPRDSSPNTGELFF.

In its sample, this clone was seen a few times. This rearrangement joins TRBV5-6 to TRBJ2-7; 9 nucleotides line up with TRBD1. The CDR3 runs 16 residues. Unmatched junction bases numbered 6, after V lost 0 bases and J lost 2 bases. Germline V gene data show CDR1 as SGHDT and CDR2 as YYEEEE. CDR3 region: CASSLGDRVVTYEQYF. CDR3 nucleotide sequence: TGTGCCAGCAGCTTGGGGGACAGGGTTGTAACCTACGAGCAGTACTTC.

The chain carries TRBV21-1 and TRBJ2-3; TRBD2 is taken as the D call from the table, unchecked against the DNA. TRBV21-1 represents a pseudogene. This CDR3 has 16 residues. The CDR3 region is CASSIRLAPNTDTQYF. CDR3 coding DNA: TGTGCCAGCAGCATACGACTAGCGCCAAACACAGATACGCAGTATTTT.

The chain links TRBV15 to TRBJ2-7; 12 nucleotides line up with TRBD1. The CDR3 has 16 amino acids. Losses at the gene ends were 5 bases for V and 7 bases for J; bases not matched to a gene: 12. Germline V gene sequence: CDR1 LNHNV, CDR2 YYDKDF (reference sequence). The DNA of the CDR3 is TGTGCCACCAGCGCACAAATCGGGACAGGGGGCTATGAGCAGTACTTC. Translation: CATSAQIGTGGYEQYF.

This chain connects TRBV7-2 to TRBJ1-2, with TRBD1 identical over 12 bases. The CDR3 consists of 17 residues. Germline V gives CDR1 SGHTA, CDR2 FQGNSA. Losses at the gene ends were 4 bases for V and 4 bases for J; bases not matched to a gene: 10. The CDR3 region is CASSSTGTGGWGYGYTF. The CDR3 coding sequence is TGTGCCAGCAGCTCGACCGGGACAGGGGGCTGGGGCTATGGCTACACCTTC.

This clone was seen a few times. This chain connects TRBV7-8 to TRBJ1-1; D might be TRBD1 (6 bases). Germline V gene sequence: CDR1 SGHVS, CDR2 FQNEAQ. CDR3 size: 14 residues. V lost 0 bases and J 4 bases, leaving 9 bases between the germline ends. This chain's CDR3 is CASSLAGRGTEAFF. The CDR3 nucleotides read TGTGCCAGCAGCTTAGCGGGCAGGGGCACTGAAGCTTTCTTT.

As to this clone: One end of the junction varies from germline; a read error may be responsible. The chain joins TRBV9 to TRBJ2-5, with a possible D match to TRBD1 (6 bases). CDR1 SGDLS and CDR2 YYNGEE come from the germline V gene. There are 13 residues in the CDR3. The CDR3 spells CASSPTGSETRYF. The DNA of the CDR3 is TGTGCCAGCAGCCCCACAGGGTCAGAGACCCGGTACTTC.

The rearrangement links TRBV27 to TRBJ2-2; maybe TRBD1 (6 bases). V was clipped by 6 bases and J by 3 bases, with 17 bases between them. Looked up from germline, CDR1 is MNHEY and CDR2 is SMNVEV (reference sequence). The CDR3 length is 16 residues. The CDR3 DNA sequence: TGTGCCAGCAGAAGAACTCAGGGGTTGGACACCGGGGAGCTGTTTTTT. Amino acid sequence: CASRRTQGLDTGELFF.

This clone was detected only a few times. V gene TRBV6-5 combines with J gene TRBJ1-1; no definite D call. With 7 bases removed from V and 1 base from J, the gap between germline ends came to 7 bases. Germline CDR1 and CDR2: MNHEY and SVGAGI. The CDR3 covers 12 residues. This CDR3 reads CASTSGNTEAFF. In nucleotides, the CDR3 is TGTGCCAGCACCTCGGGGAACACTGAAGCTTTCTTT.

The V and J genes are TRBV7-2 and TRBJ2-1; 7 nucleotides match TRBD2. CDR1 and CDR2 (germline): SGHTA, FQGNSA. The J segment lost 4 bases and the V segment lost 1 base, leaving 7 bases of the junction unmatched. This CDR3 contains 16 residues. CDR3 in DNA: TGTGCCAGCAGCTTAGGGGGGGGGACCCAGTACAATGAGCAGTTCTTC. It specifies CASSLGGGTQYNEQFF.

Regarding this clone: The junction shows a germline mismatch at one end, possibly a read error. The chain couples TRBV11-2 to TRBJ1-2, with D hard to call. The germline gives CDR1 SGHAT, CDR2 FQNNGV. CDR3 length: 12 amino acids. The CDR3 reads CASSLQNYGYPF. Written as DNA, the CDR3 is TGTGCCAGCAGCTTGCAGAACTATGGCTACCCCTTC.

The rearrangement links TRBV7-9 to TRBJ2-5; 8 bases line up with TRBD1. The J segment lost 1 base and the V segment lost 7 bases, leaving 2 bases of the junction unmatched. The V gene's germline CDR1 is SEHNR and CDR2 FQNEAQ (reference sequence). The CDR3 is 13 amino acids. The CDR3 spells CASNQGAQETQYF. The CDR3 region has the DNA TGTGCCAGCAACCAGGGGGCCCAAGAGACCCAGTACTTC.

The rearrangement links TRBV6-5 to TRBJ2-7, with D possibly TRBD2 on 5 matching bases. The germline V gene has CDR1 MNHEY and CDR2 SVGAGI. The CDR3 sequence is 16 residues long. Trimming left V 2 bases short and J 4 bases short, with 18 bases between. CDR3 bases: TGTGCCAGCAGTTACACCGCGACTAAGCGGCCGTACGAGCAGTACTTC. Protein product: CASSYTATKRPYEQYF.

V usage is TRBV5-6 and J usage is TRBJ2-1; 12 nucleotides agree with TRBD2. The CDR3 covers 16 residues. Germline V gene sequence: CDR1 SGHDT, CDR2 YYEEEE. V gave up 4 bases and J gave up 9 bases; unmatched junction bases: 11. Written as DNA, the CDR3 is TGTGCCAGCAGCAGAGATCTAGCGGGGGGGCCTGGTGAGCAGTTCTTC. It encodes CASSRDLAGGPGEQFF.

The chain carries TRBV2 and TRBJ1-5; D is ambiguous. The CDR3 spans 14 residues. CDR1 is SNHLY, CDR2 FYNNEI, per germline. Trimming cost V 2 bases and J 4 bases, with 9 bases left between them. This CDR3 reads CASSEQAPNQPQHF. CDR3 sequence (DNA): TGTGCCAGCAGTGAACAGGCACCGAATCAGCCCCAGCATTTT.

The chain combines TRBV30 with TRBJ2-2; D is possibly TRBD2 (6 bases). In germline, CDR1 is GTSNPN, CDR2 SVGIG (reference sequence). This CDR3 has 13 amino acids. V dropped 7 bases and J dropped 0 bases, with 9 bases sitting between them. In nucleotides, the CDR3 is TGTGCCTCCCCGGGGGCGAACACCGGGGAGCTGTTTTTT. It is translated as CASPGANTGELFF.

The V and J genes are TRBV5-6 and TRBJ2-5, with 8 bases identical to TRBD2. In germline, CDR1 is SGHDT, CDR2 YYEEEE. The CDR3 runs to 15 residues. V was pared by 6 bases and J by 4 bases, with 11 bases of the junction left unmatched. The CDR3 DNA sequence: TGTGCCAGCACCAAAACGGGGGGGCTAGGAGAGACCCAGTACTTC. Its protein is CASTKTGGLGETQYF.